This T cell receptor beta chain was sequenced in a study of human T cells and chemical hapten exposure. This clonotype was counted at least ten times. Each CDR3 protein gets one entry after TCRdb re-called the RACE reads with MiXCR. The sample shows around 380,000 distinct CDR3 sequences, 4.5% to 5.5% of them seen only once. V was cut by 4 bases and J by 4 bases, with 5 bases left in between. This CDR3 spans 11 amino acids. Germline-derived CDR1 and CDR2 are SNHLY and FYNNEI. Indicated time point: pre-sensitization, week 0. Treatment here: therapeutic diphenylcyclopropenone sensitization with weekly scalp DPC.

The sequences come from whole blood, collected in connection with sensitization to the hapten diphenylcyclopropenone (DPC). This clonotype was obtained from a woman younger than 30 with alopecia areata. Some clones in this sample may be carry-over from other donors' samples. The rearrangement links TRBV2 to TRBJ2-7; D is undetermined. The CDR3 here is CASSAQYEQYF. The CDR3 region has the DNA TGTGCCAGCAGTGCCCAATACGAGCAGTACTTC.